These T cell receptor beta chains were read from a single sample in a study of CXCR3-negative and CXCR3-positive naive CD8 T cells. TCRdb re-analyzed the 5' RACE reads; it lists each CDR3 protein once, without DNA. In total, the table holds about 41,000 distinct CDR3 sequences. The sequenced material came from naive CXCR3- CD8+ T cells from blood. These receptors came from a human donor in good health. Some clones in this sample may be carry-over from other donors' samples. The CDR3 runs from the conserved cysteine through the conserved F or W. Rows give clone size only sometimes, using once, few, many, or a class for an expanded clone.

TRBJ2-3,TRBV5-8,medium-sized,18,CASSQLRDRGRRTDTQYF
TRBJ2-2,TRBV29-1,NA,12,CSVEGQTGELFF
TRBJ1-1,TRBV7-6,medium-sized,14,CASSLESRDRGAFF
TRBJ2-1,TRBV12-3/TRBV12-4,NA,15,CASSYGDRGANEQFF
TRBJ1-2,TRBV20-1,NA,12,CSARWLEYGYTF
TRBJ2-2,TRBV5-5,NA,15,CASSTPGGGIGELFF
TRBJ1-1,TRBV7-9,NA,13,CASSFPATTEAFF
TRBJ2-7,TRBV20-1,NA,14,CSAREAGAAYEQYF
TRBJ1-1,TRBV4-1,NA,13,CASSQAQYSDAFF
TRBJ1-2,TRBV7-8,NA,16,CASTPSGGGYYYGYTF
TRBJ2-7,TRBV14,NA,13,CASSHVRDYEQYF
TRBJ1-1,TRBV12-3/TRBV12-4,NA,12,CASRVQGSEAFF
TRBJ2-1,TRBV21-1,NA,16,CASSNRDRPVYNEQFF
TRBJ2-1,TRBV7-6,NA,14,CASSPDREASEQFF
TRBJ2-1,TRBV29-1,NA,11,CPSGGADEQFF
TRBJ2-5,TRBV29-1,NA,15,CSVETSGGVRETQYF
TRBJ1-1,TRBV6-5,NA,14,CASNLGLGRSEAFF
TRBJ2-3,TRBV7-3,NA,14,CASSLRGRADTQYF
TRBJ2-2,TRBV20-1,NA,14,CSASGQLNTGELFF
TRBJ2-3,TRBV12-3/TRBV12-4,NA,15,CASSSLGGLTDTQYF
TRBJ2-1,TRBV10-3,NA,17,CAISAFPHDSLYNEQFF
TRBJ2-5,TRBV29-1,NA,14,CSVMTGDYGETQYF
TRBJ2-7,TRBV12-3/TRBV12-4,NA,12,CASSANDYEQYF
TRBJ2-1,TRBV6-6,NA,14,CASSRGQGDNEQFF
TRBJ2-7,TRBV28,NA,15,CASSQTGASSYEQYF
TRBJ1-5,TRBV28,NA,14,CASVPWPGNQPQHF
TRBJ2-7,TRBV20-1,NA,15,CSARFGQMGDLEQYF
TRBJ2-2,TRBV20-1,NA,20,CSARIKQGPYLPANTGELFF
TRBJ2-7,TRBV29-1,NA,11,CSVVVAYEQYF
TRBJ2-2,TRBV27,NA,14,CASGPGLVIGELFF
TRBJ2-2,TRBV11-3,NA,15,CASSSRDRGTGELFF
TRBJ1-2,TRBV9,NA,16,CASSPLGRGLPYGYTF
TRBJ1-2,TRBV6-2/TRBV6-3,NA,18,CASSPTRSDMDQNYGYTF
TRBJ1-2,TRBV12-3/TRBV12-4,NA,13,CASSLGQGAGYTF
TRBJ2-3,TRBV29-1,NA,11,CSAGEAVLRIF
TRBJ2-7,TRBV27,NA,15,CASSLVGQGSYEQYF
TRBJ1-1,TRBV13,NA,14,CASSLQGVNTEAFF
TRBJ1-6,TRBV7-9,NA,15,CASRDRDSYNSPLHF
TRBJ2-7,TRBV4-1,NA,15,CASSQEREMTYEQYF
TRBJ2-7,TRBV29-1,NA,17,CSVEWASGSPTPYEQYF
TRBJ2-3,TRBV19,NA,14,CASSETSGLDTQYF
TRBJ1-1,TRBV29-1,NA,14,CSAAGDHLNTEAFF
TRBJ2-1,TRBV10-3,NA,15,CAISERESSYNEQFF
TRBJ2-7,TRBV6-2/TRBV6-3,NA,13,CASSYREDGEQYF
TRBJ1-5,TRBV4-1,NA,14,CASSQREGNQPQHF
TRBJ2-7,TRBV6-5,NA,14,CASSLSLSTYEQYF
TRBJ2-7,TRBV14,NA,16,CASSQDLGTAFYEQYF
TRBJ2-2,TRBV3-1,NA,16,CASSQEFGLNTGELFF
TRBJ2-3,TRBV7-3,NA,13,CASSSTGGDTQYF
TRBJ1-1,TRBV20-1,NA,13,CSAPDSLNTEAFF
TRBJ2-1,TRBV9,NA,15,CASSPRGATYNEQFF
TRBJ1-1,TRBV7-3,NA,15,CASSLSVGRNTEAFF
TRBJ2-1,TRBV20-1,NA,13,CSARIQGYNEQFF